This TCR beta chain comes out of a study of blood T cell repertoires in COVID-19. For the study at large: PBMCs, B-cell-depleted T cells, or T cells provided the cDNA or gDNA that made up the material.

Trimming took 4 bases from V and 5 from J, leaving 11 bases between them. Germline CDR1 LNHNV, CDR2 YYDKDF (reference sequence). This CDR3 contains 13 residues. Per the original methods: Scientists estimated how many nucleated cells there were by amplifying reference gene primers. The assay was immunoSEQ multiplex PCR, and TCRdb's table has in-frame clones only and misses some. The V and J calls and clone size are taken from that table; D and trimming were inferred from the DNA. The sample yields 300,000 to 350,000 clones, approximately 88% seen once. Cohort allocation depended upon clinical history that participants reported. Each recovered donor of Cohort 3 presented with two negative PCRs, clearance, or symptom resolution.

The rearrangement joins TRBV15 to TRBJ2-5; D possibly corresponds to TRBD1 (5 bases). Sequenced: PBMCs or T cells enriched from blood (not recorded which). The receptor was derived from a man aged 25-40 years who had recovered from COVID-19. CDR3: CATSKTNRETQYF. The CDR3 DNA reads as TGTGCCACCAGCAAAACAAACAGGGAGACCCAGTACTTC.